This TCR beta chain was sequenced in a study of blood T cells in healthy people across ages. A sample-barcoded 5' primer and a J-beta primer mix were used in a second PCR of about 7 to 12 cycles. A template-switch adaptor with 12 random nucleotides tagged each cDNA molecule. TCRdb reprocessed the 5' RACE reads with MiXCR, giving one entry per CDR3 protein. The sample includes about 670,000 distinct CDR3 sequences, approximately 52% of them seen just once. The germline V and J ends were trimmed by 5 bases and 11 bases, with 19 bases remaining between them. The germline CDR1 and CDR2 sequences are SGHTA and FQGNSA. The CDR3 is 15 amino acids.

Sequenced sample: blood. This chain uses TRBV7-2 with TRBJ1-6, with D uncertain. This clonotype originated in a woman over 75 in good health. CDR3 protein: CASSGRVGGGTPLHF. In DNA, the CDR3 is TGTGCCAGCAGCGGACGGGTTGGCGGAGGGACACCCCTCCACTTT.